The source of this T cell receptor (beta chain) is a study of blood T cell repertoires in COVID-19. The overall study: In each case, the material was cDNA or gDNA derived from T cells, B-cell-depleted T cells, or PBMCs.

CDR1 is SGHRS, CDR2 YFSETQ, per germline. The CDR3 sequence is 14 residues long. After removal of 1 base from V and 4 bases from J, the junction contained 4 bases not matched to a gene. As originally analysed: For nucleated cells, counts were estimated from reference gene primer amplification. Sequencing was performed with immunoSEQ multiplex PCR; in TCRdb, only in-frame clones are kept and a portion is missing. The DNA gave D and trimming, while V, J and clone size come from that table. The sample lists approximately 77,000 clones, more than 80% occurring once. The V call is TRBV5-1, the J call TRBJ1-1; TRBD1 matches at 7 bases. The sequencing input was peripheral blood. This receptor was identified in a young man with acute or convalescent COVID-19. The CDR3 DNA sequence: TGCGCCAGCAGCTTGCGACAGGGCGGCACTGAAGCTTTCTTT. Residues: CASSLRQGGTEAFF. The full variable domain, with the rest looked up from reference TRBV5-1 and TRBJ1-1, is KAGVTQTPRYLIKTRGQQVTLSCSPISGHRSVSWYQQTPGQGLQFLFEYFSETQRNKGNFPGRFSGRQFSNSRSEMNVSTLELGDSALYLCASSLRQGGTEAFFGQGTRLTVV.